These 18 T cell receptor beta chains share one sample of origin, sequenced in a study of blood T cell repertoires in COVID-19. Measured with immunoSEQ multiplex PCR; TCRdb has only the in-frame clones, and not every one. The sample records around 130,000 clones, roughly 90% being singletons. Sequenced: peripheral blood. Receptors originate from a man aged 65 to 85 with active COVID-19.

The chain links TRBV9 to TRBJ2-7; D is ambiguous. V was cut by 4 bases and J by 0 bases, with 14 bases left in between. The CDR3 extends over 15 amino acids. Germline V gene sequence: CDR1 SGDLS, CDR2 YYNGEE. CDR3 coding DNA: TGTGCCAGCAGCCCCGGAGTCTCGGCCTCCTACGAGCAGTACTTC. It specifies CASSPGVSASYEQYF.

The chain has TRBV28 and TRBJ2-1; TRBD2 aligns across 8 bases. This CDR3 comprises 16 residues. Germline V lookup: CDR1 MDHEN, CDR2 SYDVKM. The V and J ends lost 7 bases and 0 bases, in that order; junction bases with no gene match: 8. The CDR3 sequence is CASTGAGASSYNEQFF. CDR3 DNA: TGTGCCAGCACGGGAGCGGGAGCTAGCTCCTACAATGAGCAGTTCTTC.

The chain has TRBV3-1 (or the pseudogene TRBV3-2) and TRBJ2-7, with 8 bases fitting TRBD2. Germline V CDR1 and CDR2: LGHDT, YNNKEL (reference sequence). V shed 1 base and J 4 bases; nucleotides not matched to a gene: 3. The CDR3 sequence is 14 residues long. The CDR3 nucleotides read TGTGCCAGCAGCCAAGTAACTAGCGGTTACGAGCAGTACTTC. It is translated as CASSQVTSGYEQYF.

V and J are TRBV29-1 and TRBJ1-2; 8 nucleotides match TRBD1. V lost 4 bases and J lost 7; bases outside the gene matches: 14. The CDR3 is 15 residues long. Germline CDR1 and CDR2: SQVTM and ANQGSEA. The CDR3 DNA reads as TGCAGCGTTGTGCCCGGGACAGGCGGAAGGGGTGGCTACACCTTC. It codes for CSVVPGTGGRGGYTF.

The J gene is TRBJ2-1, the V gene TRBV10-1; 11 bases fit TRBD2. The CDR3 is 15 amino acids. The trim removed 6 bases at V and 7 bases at J, leaving 8 bases unmatched. From germline, CDR1 is WNHNN and CDR2 SYGVQD (reference sequence). The CDR3 here is CASRGTSGGRNEQFF. CDR3 coding DNA: TGCGCCAGCAGGGGGACTAGCGGAGGGAGGAATGAGCAGTTCTTC.

This chain uses TRBV7-2 with TRBJ2-1; 8 positions agree with TRBD2. V was pared by 5 bases and J by 0 bases, with 6 bases of the junction left unmatched. This CDR3 is 16 amino acids long. Germline CDR1 and CDR2: SGHTA and FQGNSA. CDR3 region: CASSPQAGGSYNEQFF. DNA for the CDR3: TGTGCCAGCAGCCCCCAGGCGGGGGGCTCCTACAATGAGCAGTTCTTC.

The chain joins TRBV13 to TRBJ2-2, with D perhaps matching TRBD2 (6 bases). Germline loops: CDR1 PRHDT, CDR2 FYEKMQ (reference sequence). The V end was cut by 1 base, the J end by 4 bases, with 7 bases between. The CDR3 spans 14 residues. Written as DNA, the CDR3 is TGTGCCAGCAGCTTAGAGGGAGGCACCGGGGAGCTGTTTTTT. This gives the protein CASSLEGGTGELFF.

The chain links TRBV19 to TRBJ2-3, with a weak D call TRBD2 (5 bases). From germline, CDR1 is LNHDA and CDR2 SQIVND (reference sequence). This CDR3 region has 15 residues. V lost 6 bases, J lost 2 bases, and 15 bases lay in between. This chain's CDR3 is CASSPNRRSTDTQYF. The DNA of the CDR3 is TGTGCCAGTAGCCCAAATCGGAGGTCCACAGATACGCAGTATTTT.

The V and J genes are TRBV3-1 (or the pseudogene TRBV3-2) and TRBJ1-2, with D perhaps matching TRBD1 (6 bases). The CDR3 extends over 13 amino acids. V lost 1 base, J lost 8 bases, and 11 bases lay in between. The germline V gene encodes CDR1 LGHDT and CDR2 YNNKEL (reference sequence). The CDR3 nucleotides read TGTGCCAGCAGCCAAGTGAAGGGGGACGGCTACACCTTC. Its protein is CASSQVKGDGYTF.

In its sample, this clone was seen once. V and J are TRBV19 and TRBJ2-1, with a possible D match to TRBD2 (5 bases). The ends were cut back, 0 bases at V and 5 bases at J, with 8 bases in the middle. Germline V gene lookup returns CDR1 LNHDA and CDR2 SQIVND (reference sequence). The CDR3 is 14 amino acids. The CDR3 region has the DNA TGTGCCAGTAGTATAGAGCGGGCAAACAATGAGCAGTTCTTC. Residues: CASSIERANNEQFF.

The rearrangement links TRBV10-3 to TRBJ1-5; D remains ambiguous. Germline CDR1 ENHRY, CDR2 SYGVKD. CDR3 size: 13 residues. The V gene lost 10 bases and the J gene lost 0 bases, with 10 bases spanning the gap. CDR3 protein: CATSPNSNQPQHF. CDR3 DNA sequence: TGTGCCACCAGCCCAAATAGCAATCAGCCCCAGCATTTT.

This clone was seen once. The chain employs TRBV7-9 and TRBJ1-2, with D tentatively TRBD1 (5 bases). This CDR3 is 13 amino acids long. V was pared by 5 bases and J by 6 bases, with 13 bases between. Per the germline V gene, CDR1 is SEHNR and CDR2 is FQNEAQ (reference sequence). This CDR3 is CASSGRRVDGYTF. The CDR3, as DNA: TGTGCCAGCAGCGGTCGCAGGGTGGATGGCTACACCTTC.

This clone was seen more than once but under ten times. CDR3 sequence reads: CASSRPTSGISYEQYF. CDR3 DNA sequence: TGTGCCAGCAGCCGACCGACTAGCGGGATTTCCTACGAGCAGTACTTC. The chain couples TRBV6-2 or TRBV6-3 to TRBJ2-7; TRBD2 agrees at 11 bases. From germline, CDR1 is MNHEY and CDR2 SVGEGT. CDR3 length equals 16 residues. V trimming: 6 bases; J trimming: 1 base; junction bases outside the gene matches: 8.

The chain joins TRBV5-1 to TRBJ2-2; D is possibly TRBD2 (6 bases). The length of the CDR3 is 16 residues. V was pared by 5 bases and J by 5 bases, with 19 bases between. Germline V gene lookup returns CDR1 SGHRS and CDR2 YFSETQ. As DNA, the CDR3 is TGCGCCAGCAGTTTCAATCCGGCCGGGAGTACCGGGGAGCTGTTTTTT. Translating it yields CASSFNPAGSTGELFF.

V usage is TRBV15 and J usage is TRBJ2-3; possibly TRBD2 for D (5 bases). Trimming stripped 5 bases from V and 2 bases from J, with 17 bases between. The CDR3 has 16 residues. In germline, CDR1 is LNHNV, CDR2 YYDKDF (reference sequence). The CDR3 loop is CATSRYDGENTDTQYF. Here the CDR3 DNA reads TGTGCCACCAGCCGCTACGACGGGGAGAACACAGATACGCAGTATTTT.

This chain uses TRBV5-1 with TRBJ1-1, with 9 nucleotides matching TRBD1. V lost 4 bases, J lost 1 base, and 5 bases stayed unmatched. The CDR3 consists of 15 residues. Germline V CDR1 and CDR2: SGHRS, YFSETQ. The CDR3 sequence: CASSPEDRGNTEAFF. The DNA of the CDR3 is TGCGCCAGCAGCCCGGAGGACAGGGGGAACACTGAAGCTTTCTTT.

This chain connects TRBV2 to TRBJ2-3; D is ambiguous. CDR3 length: 13 residues. V was trimmed by 2 bases and J by 1 base, leaving 4 bases between them. Germline CDR1 is SNHLY and CDR2 is FYNNEI. CDR3 region: CASSEQGTDTQYF. The CDR3 DNA sequence: TGTGCCAGCAGTGAACAGGGCACAGATACGCAGTATTTT. The variable domain in full, completed from reference TRBV2 and TRBJ2-3, reads EPEVTQTPSHQVTQMGQEVILRCVPISNHLYFYWYRQILGQKVEFLVSFYNNEISEKSEIFDDQFSVERPDGSNFTLKIRSTKLEDSAMYFCASSEQGTDTQYFGPGTRLTVL.

The chain links TRBV19 to TRBJ1-6, with no clear D. Germline V CDR1 and CDR2: LNHDA, SQIVND (reference sequence). This CDR3 is 14 amino acids long. V shed 7 bases and J shed 7 bases, with 14 bases lying between them. In DNA, the CDR3 is TGTGCCAGTACCCTAGACCTATGGAATTCACCCCTCCACTTT. It specifies CASTLDLWNSPLHF. Drawing the rest from reference TRBV19 and TRBJ1-6, the complete variable domain is DGGITQSPKYLFRKEGQNVTLSCEQNLNHDAMYWYRQDPGQGLRLIYYSQIVNDFQKGDIAEGYSVSREKKESFPLTVTSAQKNPTAFYLCASTLDLWNSPLHFGNGTRLTVT.